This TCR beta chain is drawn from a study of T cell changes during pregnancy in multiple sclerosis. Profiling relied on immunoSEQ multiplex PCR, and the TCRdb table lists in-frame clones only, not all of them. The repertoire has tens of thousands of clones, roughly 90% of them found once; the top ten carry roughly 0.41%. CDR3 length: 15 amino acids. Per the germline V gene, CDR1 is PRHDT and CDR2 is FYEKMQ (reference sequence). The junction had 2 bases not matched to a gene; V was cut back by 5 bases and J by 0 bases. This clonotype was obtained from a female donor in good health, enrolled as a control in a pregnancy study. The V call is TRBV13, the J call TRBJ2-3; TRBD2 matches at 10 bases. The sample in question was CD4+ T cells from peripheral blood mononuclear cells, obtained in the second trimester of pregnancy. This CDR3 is CASSHSGGSTDTQYF. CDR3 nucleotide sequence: TGTGCCAGCAGCCATAGCGGGGGGAGCACAGATACGCAGTATTTT.